This TCR beta chain originates from a study of T cell responses to AZD1222 COVID-19 vaccine (dated by TCRdb to the early 2020s). For the study in its entirety: TCR sequencing was performed for fewer than 250 trial participants, of whom 200 to 210 were given two doses of AZD1222 and around 26 were given two doses of MenACWY control vaccine. Trial participants were enrolled into age subgroups of 18-55, 56-69 and 70-plus years, which contained approximately 150, 30 and 60 TCR-sequenced participants, respectively.

Here V drops 4 bases and J drops 9 bases, and the junction holds 14 bases not matched to any gene. CDR1 and CDR2 are drawn from the germline V gene (reference sequence): SEHNR, FQNEAQ. The CDR3 sequence holds 15 residues, the cysteine and phenylalanine included. CDR3 DNA is the only sequence kept; it has 45 bases, read in frame from the first base. The time point label of this sample denotes: about 28 days (+/-7) after the second vaccine dose. AZD1222 recipients whose second dose came at about 4 weeks and those whose second dose came at about 12 weeks were combined into one group, since spike-specific TCR depth and breadth did not differ between the two schedules. Samples from vaccinated people were obtained from the UK trials COV001 and COV002, which included a single-blind randomized controlled phase 2/3 trial of AZD1222 (ChAdOx1 nCoV-19) in healthy adults. Trial participant PBMC samples were collected at day 0 and day 28 after the second dose for TCRbeta chain sequencing.

Turning to this clone: This receptor's antigen is unknown. Per-nucleotide qualities are absent, and no much larger clonotype sits a single base away.

Overall study outcomes, separate from this receptor: Most participants were white British and females outnumbered males, and the authors suggested that clonal diversity may have been underestimated. Conclusions about previously exposed vaccinees are limited because only a handful of AZD1222 recipients were SARS-CoV-2 seropositive at baseline. In the small 56-69-year group, the increase in depth fell short of significance, most likely because of low power. CD4 TCRs associated with the vaccine covered the entire spike protein, and the dominant responses were in regions 160-218 and 743-854. After two AZD1222 doses, spike-specific TCR breadth and depth were significantly higher than at day 0 and than in MenACWY recipients. Because no samples from the day 14 peak response were available, repertoires could be characterized only after the peak T cell response. Reportedly, almost half of the unique spike-specific TCRs recognized epitopes lying outside the regions that are mutated in the B.1.351 and B.1.1.7 variants.

The CDR3 regions of human TCRbeta chains were analyzed by immunosequencing. As for the original processing: Repertoire TCRs were checked for matches against a reference library of SARS-CoV-2-specific TCRs that had been generated using the MIRA antigen-specificity platform. Breadth was defined as the fraction of unique TCRs that were SARS-CoV-2-associated, and depth was defined as the fraction of total T cells that were SARS-CoV-2-associated. Using the MIRA data, each spike-specific TCR was assigned both to the spike region to which the TCR was reactive and to a CD4 or CD8 class. Log10-transformed breadth and depth values were compared by one-way ANOVA with Sidak's multiple comparisons tests. The table comes from immuneACCESS by way of TCRdb, which keeps in-frame sequences with V and J called. Part of the clones is missing from these tables; in studies checked, under half for an unresolved V gene and the rest for unknown reasons. That table supplies the V and J calls and clone size; D and trimming were determined from the DNA. This sample holds 150,000 or so clones; approximately 90% were observed only once. Together, the top ten hold over 3% of the sample.

This TCR came from an adult who received the AZD1222 COVID-19 vaccine. The starting material was peripheral blood, obtained 28 days after the second AZD1222 dose. This chain is built from TRBV7-9 and TRBJ1-2, with 7 bases aligning to TRBD1. The DNA reads TGTGCCAGCAGCTGGCCCCAAGCCGGGACAGATCGCTACACCTTC. This encodes CASSWPQAGTDRYTF. The CDR3 plus the reference TRBV7-9 and TRBJ1-2 genes for the other parts give the full variable domain: DTGVSQNPRHKITKRGQNVTFRCDPISEHNRLYWYRQTLGQGPEFLTYFQNEAQLEKSRLLSDRFSAERPKGSFSTLEIQRTEQGDSAMYLCASSWPQAGTDRYTFGSGTRLTVV.